The clone carrying this TCR beta chain has only a few counts. Its cognate antigen is unknown. Each CDR3 protein gets one entry after TCRdb re-called the 5' RACE reads with MiXCR. Counted here are approximately 250,000 distinct CDR3 sequences, 6% to 8% occurring once; the ten biggest clones make up roughly 1%. The sample comes from a study of T cells after yellow fever vaccination. The V segment lost 5 bases and the J segment 2 bases; nucleotides outside the gene matches: 11. CDR3 size: 16 residues. The germline V gene encodes CDR1 MDHEN and CDR2 SYDVKM. Study-wide points: The presence of abundant clonotypes contaminating from the bulk population was possible in FACS-sorted repertoires.

The sample in question was CD4+ T cells sorted from PBMCs, obtained on the day of the yellow fever booster vaccination. The TCR originated in a man aged 25 to 40 who received the YFV17D yellow fever vaccine. This sequence joins TRBV28 and TRBJ2-7; 8 positions agree with TRBD2. The CDR3 DNA sequence: TGTGCCAGCAGTGTAACTACTAGCGGCAGTCCCTACGAGCAGTACTTC. Its translation is CASSVTTSGSPYEQYF.